These 14 T cell receptor beta chains were all obtained from the same sample, sequenced in a study of blood T cell repertoires in COVID-19. Sequencing was performed with immunoSEQ multiplex PCR; in TCRdb, only in-frame clones are kept and a portion is missing. This table has 180,000 or so clones, 70% to 90% appearing once. Input material: peripheral blood. The receptors come from a man aged 18-30 years with acute or convalescent COVID-19.

The genes are TRBV5-1 and TRBJ1-3; D perhaps matches TRBD1 (6 bases). The germline V gene encodes CDR1 SGHRS and CDR2 YFSETQ. The CDR3 is 16 residues long. Deletions cut 4 bases from V and 0 bases from J, with 14 bases between. CDR3 loop: CASSAQGRLSGNTIYF. CDR3 sequence (DNA): TGCGCCAGCAGCGCTCAGGGGCGCCTCTCTGGAAACACCATATATTTT.

The V call is TRBV7-3, the J call TRBJ2-1, with D possibly matching TRBD1 (5 bases). V lost 4 bases, J lost 2 bases, and 15 bases lay in between. The CDR3 length is 16 residues. Germline CDR1 reads SGHTA; CDR2 reads FQGTGA. The CDR3 nucleotides are TGTGCCAGCAGCTCCCAGGGCCGTTCAGCCTACAATGAGCAGTTCTTC. Protein sequence: CASSSQGRSAYNEQFF. The whole variable domain, remainder taken from reference TRBV7-3 and TRBJ2-1, is GAGVSQTPSNKVTEKGKYVELRCDPISGHTALYWYRQSLGQGPEFLIYFQGTGAADDSGLPNDRFFAVRPEGSVSTLKIQRTERGDSAVYLCASSSQGRSAYNEQFFGPGTRLTVL.

V is TRBV5-1 and J is TRBJ2-3, with 9 bases fitting TRBD2. CDR3 length equals 15 residues. Per germline, CDR1 SGHRS and CDR2 YFSETQ. The J segment lost 1 base and the V segment lost 4 bases, leaving 4 bases of the junction unmatched. The CDR3 DNA follows: TGCGCCAGCAGCGTCCGACTAGCGGGCACAGATACGCAGTATTTT. It codes for CASSVRLAGTDTQYF. Full variable domain (remainder filled in from reference TRBV5-1 and TRBJ2-3): KAGVTQTPRYLIKTRGQQVTLSCSPISGHRSVSWYQQTPGQGLQFLFEYFSETQRNKGNFPGRFSGRQFSNSRSEMNVSTLELGDSALYLCASSVRLAGTDTQYFGPGTRLTVL.

This chain joins TRBV5-1 and TRBJ2-3; D gene ambiguous. Trimming stripped 0 bases from V and 0 bases from J, with 11 bases between. This CDR3 is 16 amino acids long. Germline lookup yields CDR1 SGHRS and CDR2 YFSETQ. CDR3 loop: CASSLVLRSSTDTQYF. CDR3 nucleotides: TGCGCCAGCAGCTTGGTACTCCGAAGTAGCACAGATACGCAGTATTTT. Together with reference TRBV5-1 and TRBJ2-3, the CDR3 gives the full variable domain: KAGVTQTPRYLIKTRGQQVTLSCSPISGHRSVSWYQQTPGQGLQFLFEYFSETQRNKGNFPGRFSGRQFSNSRSEMNVSTLELGDSALYLCASSLVLRSSTDTQYFGPGTRLTVL.

DNA for the CDR3: TGTGCCAGCAGCCAAGATTGGCCCTCTGCCGGGGAGCTGTTTTTT. It yields the protein CASSQDWPSAGELFF. The rearrangement links TRBV14 to TRBJ2-2; D unclear. V was cut by 0 bases and J by 6 bases, with 11 bases left in between. The CDR3 contains 15 residues. Germline-derived CDR1 and CDR2 are SGHDN and FVKESK. Together with reference TRBV14 and TRBJ2-2, the CDR3 gives the full variable domain: EAGVTQFPSHSVIEKGQTVTLRCDPISGHDNLYWYRRVMGKEIKFLLHFVKESKQDESGMPNNRFLAERTGGTYSTLKVQPAELEDSGVYFCASSQDWPSAGELFFGEGSRLTVL.

The chain links TRBV6-5 to TRBJ1-3; 11 nucleotides align to TRBD1. Germline V gene data show CDR1 as MNHEY and CDR2 as SVGAGI. The CDR3 sequence is 15 residues long. V dropped 3 bases and J dropped 8; count of bases not matched to a gene: 6. DNA of the CDR3: TGTGCCAGCAGTTATAGTCCGGACAGGGGGCACACCATATATTTT. Encoded protein: CASSYSPDRGHTIYF.

The V and J genes are TRBV9 and TRBJ1-1; perhaps TRBD1 as D (5 bases). The CDR3 length is 14 residues. CDR1 is SGDLS, CDR2 YYNGEE, per germline. The germline V and J ends were trimmed by 6 bases and 6 bases, with 18 bases remaining between them. This CDR3 is CASTQGLGSAEAFF. CDR3 coding DNA: TGTGCCAGCACCCAGGGTTTAGGAAGCGCTGAAGCTTTCTTT.

The chain carries TRBV12-5 and TRBJ2-1, with 9 bases that match TRBD2. The trim removed 6 bases at V and 5 bases at J, leaving 8 bases unmatched. This CDR3 is built from 15 residues. CDR1 is LGHNT, CDR2 FRNRAP, per germline. The CDR3 DNA follows: TGTGCTAGTGGACCCGGACTAGCGATCGACAATGAGCAGTTCTTC. This codes for CASGPGLAIDNEQFF. Using reference TRBV12-5 and TRBJ2-1 for the parts outside the CDR3, the full variable domain is DARVTQTPRHKVTEMGQEVTMRCQPILGHNTVFWYRQTMMQGLELLAYFRNRAPLDDSGMPKDRFSAEMPDATLATLKIQPSEPRDSAVYFCASGPGLAIDNEQFFGPGTRLTVL.

This chain uses TRBV30 with TRBJ1-2, with 7 bases aligning to TRBD1. After removal of 0 bases from V and 6 bases from J, the junction contained 4 bases not matched to a gene. Germline CDR1 is GTSNPN and CDR2 is SVGIG (reference sequence). The CDR3 loop spans 13 amino acids. CDR3: CAWSVQGENGYTF. The DNA for the CDR3 is TGTGCCTGGAGTGTGCAGGGGGAAAATGGCTACACCTTC.

J is TRBJ2-7 and V is TRBV19; 7 positions match TRBD2. Germline lookup yields CDR1 LNHDA and CDR2 SQIVND (reference sequence). J gave up 3 bases and V 6 bases, and 11 bases lay outside the gene matches. The length of the CDR3 is 15 residues. CDR3 bases: TGTGCCAGTAGGACCCTCGGGAGCGGGAACTACGAGCAGTACTTC. Translating it yields CASRTLGSGNYEQYF.

This clone has a handful of counts. The rearrangement uses TRBV2 and TRBJ2-3; 11 bases are a match to TRBD2. V lost 7 bases to trimming and J lost 0 bases; unmatched junction nucleotides: 18. Germline V lookup: CDR1 SNHLY, CDR2 FYNNEI. This CDR3 comprises 20 residues. The CDR3 sequence is CASKASLLAGGGTSTDTQYF. CDR3 DNA sequence: TGTGCCAGCAAGGCATCTTTGCTAGCGGGGGGCGGAACGAGCACAGATACGCAGTATTTT.

This chain joins TRBV2 and TRBJ2-1; TRBD2 matches 11 bases. CDR1 is SNHLY, CDR2 FYNNEI, per germline. CDR3 size: 16 residues. V was pared by 6 bases and J by 9 bases, with 13 bases of the junction left unmatched. The CDR3 region is CASRAEGVAGGSEQFF. CDR3 coding DNA: TGTGCCAGCAGGGCAGAAGGGGTAGCGGGGGGGAGTGAGCAGTTCTTC.

The chain joins TRBV27 to TRBJ2-1, with D possibly TRBD1 on 6 matching bases. In germline, CDR1 is MNHEY, CDR2 SMNVEV (reference sequence). Trimming took 6 bases from V and 7 from J, leaving 13 bases between them. The CDR3 has 13 residues. The CDR3 nucleotides are TGTGCCAGCAGCCGGGACATCGGGAATGAGCAGTTCTTC. As protein: CASSRDIGNEQFF.

The chain joins TRBV5-1 to TRBJ2-2, with 11 positions matching TRBD2. Trimming took 0 bases from V and 0 from J; bases not matched to a gene: 7. Germline CDR1 and CDR2: SGHRS and YFSETQ. This CDR3 region has 19 residues. The chain's CDR3 is CASSLGLAGGPANTGELFF. The CDR3 bases are TGCGCCAGCAGCTTGGGTCTAGCGGGGGGCCCCGCGAACACCGGGGAGCTGTTTTTT.